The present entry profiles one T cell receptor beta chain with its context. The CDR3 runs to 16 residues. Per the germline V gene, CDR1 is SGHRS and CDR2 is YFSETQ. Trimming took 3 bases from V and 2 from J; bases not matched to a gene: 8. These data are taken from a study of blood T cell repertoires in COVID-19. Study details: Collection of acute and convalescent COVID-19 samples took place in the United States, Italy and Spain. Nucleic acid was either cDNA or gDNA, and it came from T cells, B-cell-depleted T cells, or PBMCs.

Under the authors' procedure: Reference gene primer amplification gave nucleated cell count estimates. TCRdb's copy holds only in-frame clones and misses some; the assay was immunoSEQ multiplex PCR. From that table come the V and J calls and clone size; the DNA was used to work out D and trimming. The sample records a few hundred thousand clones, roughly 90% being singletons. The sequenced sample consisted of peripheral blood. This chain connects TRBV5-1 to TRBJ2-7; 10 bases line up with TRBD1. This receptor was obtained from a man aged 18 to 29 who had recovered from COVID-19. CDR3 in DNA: TGCGCCAGCAGCTCGTCGACAGGGGGCAATACCTACGAGCAGTACTTC. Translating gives CASSSSTGGNTYEQYF.